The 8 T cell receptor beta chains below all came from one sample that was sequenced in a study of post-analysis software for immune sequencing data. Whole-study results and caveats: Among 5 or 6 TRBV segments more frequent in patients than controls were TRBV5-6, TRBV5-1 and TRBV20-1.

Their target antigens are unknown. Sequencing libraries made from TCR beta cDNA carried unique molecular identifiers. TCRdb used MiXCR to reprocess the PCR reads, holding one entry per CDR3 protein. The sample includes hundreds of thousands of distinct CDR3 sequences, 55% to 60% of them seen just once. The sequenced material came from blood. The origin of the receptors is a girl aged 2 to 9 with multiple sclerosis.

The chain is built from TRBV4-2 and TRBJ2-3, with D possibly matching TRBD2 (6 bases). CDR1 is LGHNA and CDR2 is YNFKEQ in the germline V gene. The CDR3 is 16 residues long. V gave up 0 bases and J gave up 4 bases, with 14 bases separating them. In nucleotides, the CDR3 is TGTGCCAGCAGCCAAGAATATCGGGGGTCGCCAGATACGCAGTATTTT. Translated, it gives CASSQEYRGSPDTQYF.

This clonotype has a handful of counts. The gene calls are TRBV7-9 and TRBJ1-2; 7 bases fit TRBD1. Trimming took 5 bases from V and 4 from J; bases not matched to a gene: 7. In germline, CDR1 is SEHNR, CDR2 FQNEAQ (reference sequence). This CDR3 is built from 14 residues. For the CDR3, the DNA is TGTGCCAGCAGCCGGGACAGCCAGACCTATGGCTACACCTTC. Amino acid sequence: CASSRDSQTYGYTF.

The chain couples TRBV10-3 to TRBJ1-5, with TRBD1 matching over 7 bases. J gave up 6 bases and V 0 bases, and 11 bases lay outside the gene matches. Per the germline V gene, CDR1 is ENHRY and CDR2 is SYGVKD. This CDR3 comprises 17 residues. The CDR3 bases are TGTGCCATCAGTGAGTCGGGACAGTCCTTCGGGACTCAGCCCCAGCATTTT. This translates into CAISESGQSFGTQPQHF.

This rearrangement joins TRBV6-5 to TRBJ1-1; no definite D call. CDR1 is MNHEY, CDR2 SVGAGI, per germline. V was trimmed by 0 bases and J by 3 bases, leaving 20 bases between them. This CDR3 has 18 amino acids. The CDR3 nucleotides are TGTGCCAGCAGTTACTCGATACCGGGCCTAAACCCAGACACTGAAGCTTTCTTT. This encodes CASSYSIPGLNPDTEAFF.

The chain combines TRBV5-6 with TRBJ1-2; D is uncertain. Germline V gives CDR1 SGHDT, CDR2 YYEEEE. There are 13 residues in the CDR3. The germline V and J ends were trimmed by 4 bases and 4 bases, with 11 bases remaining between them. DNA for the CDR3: TGTGCCAGCAGCCTTCCGGGCCTCTATGGCTACACCTTC. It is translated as CASSLPGLYGYTF.

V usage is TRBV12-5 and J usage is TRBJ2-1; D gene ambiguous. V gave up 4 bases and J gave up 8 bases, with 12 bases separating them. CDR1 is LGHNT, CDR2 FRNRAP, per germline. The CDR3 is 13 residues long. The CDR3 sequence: CASGSGNRDEQFF. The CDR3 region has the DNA TGTGCTAGTGGTTCGGGTAATCGGGATGAGCAGTTCTTC.

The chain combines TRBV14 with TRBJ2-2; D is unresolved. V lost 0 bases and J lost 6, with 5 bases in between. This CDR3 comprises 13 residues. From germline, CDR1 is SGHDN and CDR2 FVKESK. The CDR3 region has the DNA TGTGCCAGCAGCCAAGACCCTCCCGGGGAGCTGTTTTTT. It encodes CASSQDPPGELFF.

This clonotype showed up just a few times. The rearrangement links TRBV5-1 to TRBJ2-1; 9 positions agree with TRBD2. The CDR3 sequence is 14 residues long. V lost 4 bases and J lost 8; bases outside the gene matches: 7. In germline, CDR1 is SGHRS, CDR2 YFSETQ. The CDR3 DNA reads TGCGCCAGCAGCAGTACAGCGGGAGGCCATGAGCAGTTCTTC. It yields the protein CASSSTAGGHEQFF.